These 3 T cell receptor beta chains were sequenced from one sample in a study of cytomegalovirus exposure and HLA in healthy donors. PCR involved 60 Vbeta and 13 Jbeta primers. Data came from immunoSEQ multiplex PCR; TCRdb stores just in-frame clones and leaves some out. The sample lists about 170,000 clones; 80% were seen once. The sample taken for sequencing was PBMCs. These receptor sequences come from a woman aged 50 to 60 in good health and CMV-seropositive.

A few counts support this clone. The genes are TRBV6-6 and TRBJ1-4, with unresolved D. The CDR3 extends over 14 amino acids. V lost 3 bases, J lost 8 bases, and 13 bases lay in between. CDR1 and CDR2 from the germline V gene are MNHNY and SVGAGI (reference sequence). This chain's CDR3 is CASSYPGSREKLFF. The CDR3 coding sequence is TGTGCCAGCAGTTATCCGGGGAGTCGAGAAAAACTGTTTTTT.

A remark on this clone: Compared with germline, one end of the junction differs, possibly owing to a read error. Other DNA sequences of this sample code for an identical CDR3. The chain has TRBV7-9 and TRBJ1-1; TRBD1 matches at 8 bases. The CDR3 spans 15 residues. CDR1 and CDR2 from the germline V gene are SEHNR and FQNEAQ (reference sequence). CDR3 protein: CASSTEGTGNTEAFF. The CDR3 DNA is TGCGCCAGCAGCACTGAAGGGACAGGGAACACTGAAGCTTTCTTT.

V usage is TRBV29-1 and J usage is TRBJ2-7; D may be TRBD2 (5 bases). This CDR3 comprises 13 residues. The germline gives CDR1 SQVTM, CDR2 ANQGSEA. The ends were cut back, 4 bases at V and 1 base at J, with 11 bases in the middle. The CDR3 coding sequence is TGCAGCGTTGTGGAGGCGCTTTCCTACGAGCAGTACTTC. This gives the protein CSVVEALSYEQYF.